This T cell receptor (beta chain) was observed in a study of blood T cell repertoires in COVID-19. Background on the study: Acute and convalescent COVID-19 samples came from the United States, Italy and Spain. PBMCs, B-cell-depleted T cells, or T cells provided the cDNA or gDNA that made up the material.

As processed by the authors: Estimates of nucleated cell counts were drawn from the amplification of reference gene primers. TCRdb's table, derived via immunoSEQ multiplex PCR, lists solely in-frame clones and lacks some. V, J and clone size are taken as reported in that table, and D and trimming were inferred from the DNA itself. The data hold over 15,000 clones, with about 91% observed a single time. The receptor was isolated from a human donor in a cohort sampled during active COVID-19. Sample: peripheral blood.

This CDR3 is CASSPEMGAANTGELFF. In DNA form, the CDR3 reads TGTGCCAGCAGCCCGGAGATGGGGGCAGCGAACACCGGGGAGCTGTTTTTT. This chain joins TRBV7-2 and TRBJ2-2; D may be TRBD1 (6 bases). CDR3 length equals 17 residues. Deletions cut 5 bases from V and 0 bases from J, with 16 bases between. Germline CDR1 reads SGHTA; CDR2 reads FQGNSA.